This TCR beta chain came from a study of glioma-infiltrating T cells after dendritic cell vaccination. Germline V CDR1 and CDR2: SGHRS, YFSETQ. The length of the CDR3 is 16 residues. The V segment lost 3 bases and the J segment 4 bases; nucleotides outside the gene matches: 7. The primer mix had 60 V beta and 13 J beta primers. Clones were sequenced by immunoSEQ multiplex PCR, and TCRdb holds only the in-frame ones, with some missing. In the table there are about 95,000 clones, more than 70% of which are singletons. The TCR sequence derives from a human donor with glioblastoma. This chain links TRBV5-1 with TRBJ2-2; 9 nucleotides match TRBD2. The sequences come from blood, collected before dendritic cell vaccination. The CDR3 DNA reads TGCGCCAGCAGCTCGGTTAGCGGGAGAGTCACCGGGGAGCTGTTTTTT. This codes for CASSSVSGRVTGELFF.